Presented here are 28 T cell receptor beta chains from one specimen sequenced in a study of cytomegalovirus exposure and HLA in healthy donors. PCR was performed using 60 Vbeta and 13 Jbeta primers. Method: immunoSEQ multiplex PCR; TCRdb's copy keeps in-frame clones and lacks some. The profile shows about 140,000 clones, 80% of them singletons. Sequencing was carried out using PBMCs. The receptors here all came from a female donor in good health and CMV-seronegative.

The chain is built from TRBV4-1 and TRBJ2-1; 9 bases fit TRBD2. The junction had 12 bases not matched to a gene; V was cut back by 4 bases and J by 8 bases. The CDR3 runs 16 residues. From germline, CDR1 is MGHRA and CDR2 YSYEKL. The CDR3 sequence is CASSRRTARLADEQFF. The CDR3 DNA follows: TGCGCCAGCAGCCGCCGGACGGCACGACTAGCGGATGAGCAGTTCTTC.

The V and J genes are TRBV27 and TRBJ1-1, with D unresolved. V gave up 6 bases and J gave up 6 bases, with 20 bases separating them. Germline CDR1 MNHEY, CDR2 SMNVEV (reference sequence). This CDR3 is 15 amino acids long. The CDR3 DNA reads TGTGCCAGCAGCAAAAGGAGTTCAAGAATCCCTGAAGCTTTCTTT. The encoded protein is CASSKRSSRIPEAFF.

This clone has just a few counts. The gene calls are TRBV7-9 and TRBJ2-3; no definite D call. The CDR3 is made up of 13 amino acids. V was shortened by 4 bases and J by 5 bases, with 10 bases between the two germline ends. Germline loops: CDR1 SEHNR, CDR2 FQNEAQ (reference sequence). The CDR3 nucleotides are TGTGCCAGCAGCTCCGTACTGATAGATACGCAGTATTTT. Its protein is CASSSVLIDTQYF.

CDR3 nucleotide sequence: TGTGCCATCAGTGAGTCGGGAGGCAATCAGCCCCAGCATTTT. Its protein is CAISESGGNQPQHF. This chain links TRBV10-3 with TRBJ1-5, with D unclear. Germline-derived CDR1 and CDR2 are ENHRY and SYGVKD. The V end was cut by 0 bases, the J end by 2 bases, with 5 bases between. This CDR3 region has 14 residues.

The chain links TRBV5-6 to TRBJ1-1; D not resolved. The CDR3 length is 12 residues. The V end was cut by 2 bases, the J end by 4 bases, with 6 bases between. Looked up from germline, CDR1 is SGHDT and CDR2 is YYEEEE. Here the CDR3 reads CASSLWATEAFF. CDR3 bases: TGTGCCAGCAGCTTATGGGCCACTGAAGCTTTCTTT.

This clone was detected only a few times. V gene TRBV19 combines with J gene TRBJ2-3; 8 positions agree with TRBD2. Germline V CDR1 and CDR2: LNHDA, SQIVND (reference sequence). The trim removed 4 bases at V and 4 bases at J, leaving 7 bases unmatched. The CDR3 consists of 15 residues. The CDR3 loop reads CASSTGTRLADTQYF. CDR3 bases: TGTGCCAGTAGTACCGGGACTAGATTAGCAGATACGCAGTATTTT.

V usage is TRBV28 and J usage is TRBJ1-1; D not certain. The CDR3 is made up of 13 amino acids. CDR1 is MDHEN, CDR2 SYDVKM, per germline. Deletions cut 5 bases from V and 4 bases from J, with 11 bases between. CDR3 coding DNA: TGTGCCAGCAGTGAGGTCGCGGGCACTGAAGCTTTCTTT. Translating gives CASSEVAGTEAFF.

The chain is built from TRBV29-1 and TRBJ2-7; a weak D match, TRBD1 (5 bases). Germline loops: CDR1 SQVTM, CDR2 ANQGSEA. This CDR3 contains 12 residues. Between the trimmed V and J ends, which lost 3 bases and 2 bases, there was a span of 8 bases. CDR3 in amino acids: CSVESDTYEQYF. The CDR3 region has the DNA TGCAGCGTTGAGTCGGACACCTACGAGCAGTACTTC.

CDR3 sequence (DNA): TGTGCCAGCACCCCTCAGGGGTGGGGATCTGGGGCCAACGTCCTGACTTTC. Its translation: CASTPQGWGSGANVLTF. The J gene is TRBJ2-6, the V gene TRBV7-2, with a tentative D call TRBD1 (6 bases). Trimming took 7 bases from V and 1 from J, leaving 17 bases between them. Germline-derived CDR1 and CDR2 are SGHTA and FQGNSA. This CDR3 is 17 amino acids long.

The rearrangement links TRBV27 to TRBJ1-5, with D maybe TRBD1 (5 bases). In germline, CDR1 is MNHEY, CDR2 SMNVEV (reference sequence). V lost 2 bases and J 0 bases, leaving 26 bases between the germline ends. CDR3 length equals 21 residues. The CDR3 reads CASSLRPPLGGVPISNQPQHF. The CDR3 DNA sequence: TGTGCCAGCAGTTTAAGGCCCCCCTTGGGAGGGGTCCCCATTAGCAATCAGCCCCAGCATTTT.

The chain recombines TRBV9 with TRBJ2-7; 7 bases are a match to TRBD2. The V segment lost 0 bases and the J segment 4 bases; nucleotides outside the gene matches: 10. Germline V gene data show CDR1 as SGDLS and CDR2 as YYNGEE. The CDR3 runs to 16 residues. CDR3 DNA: TGTGCCAGCAGCGTAGCGGTGGCTAGCGGATCTTACGAGCAGTACTTC. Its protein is CASSVAVASGSYEQYF.

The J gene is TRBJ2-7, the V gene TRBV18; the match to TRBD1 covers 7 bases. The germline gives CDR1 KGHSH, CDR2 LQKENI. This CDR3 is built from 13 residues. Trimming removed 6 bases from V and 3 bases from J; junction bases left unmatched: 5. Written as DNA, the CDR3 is TGTGCCAGCTCCCCGGGACAGTACTACGAGCAGTACTTC. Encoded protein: CASSPGQYYEQYF. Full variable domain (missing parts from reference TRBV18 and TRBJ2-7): NAGVMQNPRHLVRRRGQEARLRCSPMKGHSHVYWYRQLPEEGLKFMVYLQKENIIDESGMPKERFSAEFPKEGPSILRIQQVVRGDSAAYFCASSPGQYYEQYFGPGTRLTVT.

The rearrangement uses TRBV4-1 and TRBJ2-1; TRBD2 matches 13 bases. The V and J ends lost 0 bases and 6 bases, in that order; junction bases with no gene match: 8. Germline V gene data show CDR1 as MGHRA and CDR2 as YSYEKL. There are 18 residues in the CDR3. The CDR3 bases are TGCGCCAGCAGCCAAGAATGGGGACTAGCGGGATTAGGCAATGAGCAGTTCTTC. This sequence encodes CASSQEWGLAGLGNEQFF.

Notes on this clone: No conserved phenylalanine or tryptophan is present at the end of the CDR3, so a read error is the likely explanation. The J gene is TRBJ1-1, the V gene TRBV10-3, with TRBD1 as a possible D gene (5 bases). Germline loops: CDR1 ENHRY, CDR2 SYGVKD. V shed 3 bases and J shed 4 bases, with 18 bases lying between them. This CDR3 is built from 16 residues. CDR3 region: CAISDGGKIPGTEAFL. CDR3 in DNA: TGTGCCATCAGTGATGGGGGGAAGATCCCGGGCACTGAAGCTTTCCTT.

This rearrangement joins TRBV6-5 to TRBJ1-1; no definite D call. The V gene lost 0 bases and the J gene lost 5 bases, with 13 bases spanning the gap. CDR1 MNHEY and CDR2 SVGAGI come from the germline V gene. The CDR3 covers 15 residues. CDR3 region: CASSYSSRRGTEAFF. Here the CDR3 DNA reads TGTGCCAGCAGTTACTCGAGCCGTCGAGGGACTGAAGCTTTCTTT.

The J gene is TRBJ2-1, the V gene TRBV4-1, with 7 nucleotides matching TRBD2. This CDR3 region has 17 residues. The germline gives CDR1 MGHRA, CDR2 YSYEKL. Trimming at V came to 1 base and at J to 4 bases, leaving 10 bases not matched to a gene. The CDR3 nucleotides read TGCGCCAGCAGCCAAGGGCAAGGGCTAGCGGCATACAATGAGCAGTTCTTC. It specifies CASSQGQGLAAYNEQFF.

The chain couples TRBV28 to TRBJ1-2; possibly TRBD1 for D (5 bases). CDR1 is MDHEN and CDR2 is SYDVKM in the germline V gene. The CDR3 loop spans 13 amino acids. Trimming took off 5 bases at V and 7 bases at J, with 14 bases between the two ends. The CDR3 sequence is CASSQDTARGYTF. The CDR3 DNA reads TGTGCCAGCAGTCAGGACACAGCGCGTGGCTACACCTTC.

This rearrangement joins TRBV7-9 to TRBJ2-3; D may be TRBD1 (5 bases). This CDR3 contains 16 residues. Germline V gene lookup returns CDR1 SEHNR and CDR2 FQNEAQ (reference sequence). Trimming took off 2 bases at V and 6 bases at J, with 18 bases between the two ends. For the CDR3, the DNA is TGTGCCAGCAGCTTAAACCCAGGGCTAGTAGCTGATACGCAGTATTTT. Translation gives CASSLNPGLVADTQYF. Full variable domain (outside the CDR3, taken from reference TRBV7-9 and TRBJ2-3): DTGVSQNPRHKITKRGQNVTFRCDPISEHNRLYWYRQTLGQGPEFLTYFQNEAQLEKSRLLSDRFSAERPKGSFSTLEIQRTEQGDSAMYLCASSLNPGLVADTQYFGPGTRLTVL.

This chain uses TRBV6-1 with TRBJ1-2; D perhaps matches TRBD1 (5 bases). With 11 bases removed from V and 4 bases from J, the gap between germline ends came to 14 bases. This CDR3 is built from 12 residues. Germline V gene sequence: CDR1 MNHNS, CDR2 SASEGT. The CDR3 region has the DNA TGTGCCGCGGGGGAACAAGCCTATGGCTACACCTTC. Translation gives CAAGEQAYGYTF.

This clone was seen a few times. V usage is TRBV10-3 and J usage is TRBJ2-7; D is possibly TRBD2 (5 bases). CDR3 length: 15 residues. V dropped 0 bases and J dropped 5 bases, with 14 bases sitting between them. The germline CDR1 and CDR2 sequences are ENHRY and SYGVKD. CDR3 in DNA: TGTGCCATCAGTGAGTCGGGGAGCGTGGTCCACGAGCAGTACTTC. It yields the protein CAISESGSVVHEQYF.

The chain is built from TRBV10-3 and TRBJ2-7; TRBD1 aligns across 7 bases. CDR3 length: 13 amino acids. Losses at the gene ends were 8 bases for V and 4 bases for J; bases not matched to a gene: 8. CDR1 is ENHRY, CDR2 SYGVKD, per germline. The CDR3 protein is CAIRRDSYYEQYF. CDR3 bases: TGTGCCATCCGCCGGGACAGCTATTACGAGCAGTACTTC.

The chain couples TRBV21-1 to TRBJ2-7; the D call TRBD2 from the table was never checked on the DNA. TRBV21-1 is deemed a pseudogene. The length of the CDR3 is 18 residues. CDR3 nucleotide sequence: TGTGCCAGCAGCAAAGGACATCTAGTAGCGGGAGGACCCTACGAGCAGTACTTC. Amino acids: CASSKGHLVAGGPYEQYF.

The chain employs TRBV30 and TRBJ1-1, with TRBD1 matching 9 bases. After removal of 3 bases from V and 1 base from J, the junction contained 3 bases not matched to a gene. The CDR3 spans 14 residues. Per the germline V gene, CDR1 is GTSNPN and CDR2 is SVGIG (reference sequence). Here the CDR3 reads CAWRTGQGNTEAFF. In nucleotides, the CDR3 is TGTGCCTGGAGGACGGGACAGGGGAACACTGAAGCTTTCTTT.

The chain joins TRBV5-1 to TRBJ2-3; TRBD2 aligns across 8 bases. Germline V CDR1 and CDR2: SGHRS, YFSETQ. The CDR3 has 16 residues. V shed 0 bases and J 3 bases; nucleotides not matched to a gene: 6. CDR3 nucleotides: TGCGCCAGCAGCTTGGTCGGGAGGGGTAGGACAGATACGCAGTATTTT. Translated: CASSLVGRGRTDTQYF.

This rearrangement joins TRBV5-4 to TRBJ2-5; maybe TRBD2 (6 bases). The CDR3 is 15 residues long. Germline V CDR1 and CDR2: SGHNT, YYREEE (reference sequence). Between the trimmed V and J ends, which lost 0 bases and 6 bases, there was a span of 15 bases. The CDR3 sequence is CASSLGGRGEKTQYF. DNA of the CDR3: TGTGCCAGCAGCTTGGGAGGGCGGGGCGAGAAGACCCAGTACTTC. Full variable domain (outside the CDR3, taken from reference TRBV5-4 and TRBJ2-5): ETGVTQSPTHLIKTRGQQVTLRCSSQSGHNTVSWYQQALGQGPQFIFQYYREEENGRGNFPPRFSGLQFPNYSSELNVNALELDDSALYLCASSLGGRGEKTQYFGPGTRLLVL.

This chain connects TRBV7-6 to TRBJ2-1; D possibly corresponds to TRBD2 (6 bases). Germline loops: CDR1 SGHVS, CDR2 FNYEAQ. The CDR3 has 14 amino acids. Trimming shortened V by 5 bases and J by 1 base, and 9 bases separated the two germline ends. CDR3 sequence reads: CASSLSGSYNEQFF. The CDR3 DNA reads TGTGCCAGCAGCCTTAGCGGTTCCTACAATGAGCAGTTCTTC.

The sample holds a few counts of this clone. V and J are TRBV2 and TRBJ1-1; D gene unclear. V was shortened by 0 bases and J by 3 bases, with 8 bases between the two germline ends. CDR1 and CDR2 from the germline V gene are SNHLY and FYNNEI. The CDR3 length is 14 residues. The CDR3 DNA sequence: TGTGCCAGCAGTGAAGCTAACAGTGACACTGAAGCTTTCTTT. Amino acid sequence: CASSEANSDTEAFF.

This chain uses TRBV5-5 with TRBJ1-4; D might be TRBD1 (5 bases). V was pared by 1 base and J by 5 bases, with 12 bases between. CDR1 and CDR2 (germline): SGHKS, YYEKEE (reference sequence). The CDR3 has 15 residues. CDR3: CASSLLPTGNEKLFF. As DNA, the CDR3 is TGTGCCAGCAGCTTGCTTCCTACAGGAAATGAAAAACTGTTTTTT.